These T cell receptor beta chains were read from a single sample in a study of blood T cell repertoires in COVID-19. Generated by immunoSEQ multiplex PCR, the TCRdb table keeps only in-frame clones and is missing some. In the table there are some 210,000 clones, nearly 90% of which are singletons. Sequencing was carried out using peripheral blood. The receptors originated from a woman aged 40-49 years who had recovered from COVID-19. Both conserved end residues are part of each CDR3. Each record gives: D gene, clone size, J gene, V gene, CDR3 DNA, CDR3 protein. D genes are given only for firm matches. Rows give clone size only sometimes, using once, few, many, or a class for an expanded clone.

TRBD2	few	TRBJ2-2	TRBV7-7	TGTGCCAGCAGCCCGGGACTAGCAGGCACCGGGGAGCTGTTTTTT	CASSPGLAGTGELFF
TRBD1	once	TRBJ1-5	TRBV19	TGTGCCAGTACCGAGGGACAGTATAGCAATCAGCCCCAGCATTTT	CASTEGQYSNQPQHF
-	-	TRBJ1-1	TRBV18	TGTGCCAGCTCACAGCTGAACACTGAAGCTTTCTTT	CASSQLNTEAFF
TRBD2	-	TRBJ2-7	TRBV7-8	TGTGCCAGCAGCTTAGGTGGGACTAGCGGCTACGAGCAGTACTTC	CASSLGGTSGYEQYF
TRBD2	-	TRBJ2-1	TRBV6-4	TGTGCCAGCGGTCCGGGACTAGCGAGTAATGAGCAGTTCTTC	CASGPGLASNEQFF
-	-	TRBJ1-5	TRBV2	TGTGCCAGCAGCAGGGAAGATCTTGGCAATCAGCCCCAGCATTTT	CASSREDLGNQPQHF
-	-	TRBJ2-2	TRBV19	TGTGCCAGTAGGGGTGAGAGCGCGAACACCGGGGAGCTGTTTTTT	CASRGESANTGELFF
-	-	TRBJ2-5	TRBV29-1	TGCAGCGCTGCGGGTTCAGGAGGTTATGAGACCCAGTACTTC	CSAAGSGGYETQYF
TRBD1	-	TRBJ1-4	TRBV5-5	TGTGCCAGCAGCGACAGGGTAACTAATGAAAAACTGTTTTTT	CASSDRVTNEKLFF
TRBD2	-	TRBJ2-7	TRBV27	TGTGCCAGCAGTTTATTGGTGGCTAGCGGCAAATACGAGCAGTACTTC	CASSLLVASGKYEQYF
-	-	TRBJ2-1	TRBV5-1	TGCGCCAGCAGCCCAATGAGGGATCCCTCCAATGAGCAGTTCTTC	CASSPMRDPSNEQFF
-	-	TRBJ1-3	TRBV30	TGTGCCTGGATCCGGCGGGGGGCGGGAAACACCATATATTTT	CAWIRRGAGNTIYF
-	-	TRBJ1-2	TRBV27	TGTGCCAGCAGCCAACTAAGTGGCGAATTATATGGCTACACCTTC	CASSQLSGELYGYTF
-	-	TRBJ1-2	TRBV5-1	TGCGCCAGCAGCTTGGCCGGGGTAGAGGGCTACACCTTC	CASSLAGVEGYTF
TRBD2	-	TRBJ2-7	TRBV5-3	TGTGCCAGAAGCCTCTGGACTAGCGGGGTCTACGAGCAGTACTTC	CARSLWTSGVYEQYF
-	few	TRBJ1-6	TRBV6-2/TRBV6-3	TGTGCCAGCAGTCACCGGGACATAATCCCGAAACTCCACTTT	CASSHRDIIPKLHF
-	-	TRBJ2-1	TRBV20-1	TGCAGTGCTAGACGGGACTCGCAGTTCTTC	CSARRDSQFF
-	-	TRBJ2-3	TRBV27	TGTGCCAGCAGTTTATCGTTCGGGGGGCGAGATACGCAGTATTTT	CASSLSFGGRDTQYF
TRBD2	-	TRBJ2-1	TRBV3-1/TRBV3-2	TGTGCCAGCAGCCTATCCCCTAGCGGAAGCTCCTACAATGAGCAGTTCTTC	CASSLSPSGSSYNEQFF
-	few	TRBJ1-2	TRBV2	TGTGCCAGCAGTGATGGACAGATCAACTATGGCTACACCTTC	CASSDGQINYGYTF
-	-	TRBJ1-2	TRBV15	TGTGCCACCAGCAGAGTTGGGACATCTTATGGCTACACCTTC	CATSRVGTSYGYTF
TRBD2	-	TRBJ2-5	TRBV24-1	TGTGCCACCAGTGTTCCTTTAGCGGGAGTGGGAGAGACCCAGTACTTC	CATSVPLAGVGETQYF
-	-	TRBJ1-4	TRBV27	TGTGCCAGCAGTCCCCGGGCCCGGGGGGAAAAACTGTTTTTT	CASSPRARGEKLFF
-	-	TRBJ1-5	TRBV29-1	TGCAGCGTTGTAGGAGTCGATAGCAATCAGCCCCAGCATTTT	CSVVGVDSNQPQHF
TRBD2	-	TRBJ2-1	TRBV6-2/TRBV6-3	TGTGCCAGCAGTCCGAGCGGGAGGCTCAATGAGCAGTTCTTC	CASSPSGRLNEQFF
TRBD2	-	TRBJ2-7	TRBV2	TGTGCCAGCAGTGAAGTTCTCGGGAGGGCCGCCTACGAGCAGTACTTC	CASSEVLGRAAYEQYF
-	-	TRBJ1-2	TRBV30	TGTGCCTGGGGGGGGAGCGTCTATGGCTACACCTTC	CAWGGSVYGYTF
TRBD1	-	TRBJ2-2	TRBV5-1	TGCGCCAGCAATCCGGGACAGACGAACACCGGGGAGCTGTTTTTT	CASNPGQTNTGELFF
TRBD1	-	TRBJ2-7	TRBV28	TGTGCCAGCAGTTTATTCGGGACAGGGGGTTACGAGCAGTACTTC	CASSLFGTGGYEQYF
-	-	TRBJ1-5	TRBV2	TGTGCCAGCACCTTTCAGGTCGGAAACCAGCCCCAGCATTTT	CASTFQVGNQPQHF
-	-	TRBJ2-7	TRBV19	TGTGCCAGTAAGGAGGGTCTGAACGAGCAGTACTTC	CASKEGLNEQYF
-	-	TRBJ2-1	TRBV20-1	TGCAGTGCTAGTGATGGGCAAAGCTCCTACAATGAGCAGTTCTTC	CSASDGQSSYNEQFF
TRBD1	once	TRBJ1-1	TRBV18	TGTGCCAGCTCCTCAAATCCGGGACAGTCGCCTGAAGCTTTCTTT	CASSSNPGQSPEAFF
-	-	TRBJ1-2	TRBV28	TGTGCCAGCAGTCCCCCCAGGGCGGACTATGGCTACACCTTC	CASSPPRADYGYTF
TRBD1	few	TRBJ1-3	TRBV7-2	TGTGCCAGCAGCCCTCACACAGGGGAAGCTGGAAACACCATATATTTT	CASSPHTGEAGNTIYF
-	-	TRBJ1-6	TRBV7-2	TGTGCCAGCAGCTTAAGTGTCGGTTATTCACCCCTCCACTTT	CASSLSVGYSPLHF
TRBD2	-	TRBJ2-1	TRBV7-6	TGTGCCAGCAGCTTGAGGGAGGGTGGGGAAGGAAAGCAGTTCTTC	CASSLREGGEGKQFF
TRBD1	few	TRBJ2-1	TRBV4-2	TGTGCCAGCAGCCAAGATTCCGGGACAGGGGATGAGCAGTTCTTC	CASSQDSGTGDEQFF
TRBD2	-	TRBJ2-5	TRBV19	TGTGCCAGTAGTACATTAGCGGGAGGGTTGACCGGAGAGACCCAGTACTTC	CASSTLAGGLTGETQYF
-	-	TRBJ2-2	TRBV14	TGTGCCAGCAGCCGCACAGGGTTTATCGGAAACACCGGGGAGCTGTTTTTT	CASSRTGFIGNTGELFF
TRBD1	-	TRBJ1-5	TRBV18	TGTGCCAGCTCACCCAGGACAGGGGAACAGCCCCAGCATTTT	CASSPRTGEQPQHF
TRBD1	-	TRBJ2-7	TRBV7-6	TGTGCCAGCAGCCAACTCGACAGGGACTACGAGCAGTACTTC	CASSQLDRDYEQYF